The clone carrying this T cell receptor (beta chain) has ten or more counts. The antigen is undetermined. The V segment lost 4 bases and the J segment 0 bases; nucleotides outside the gene matches: 5. CDR1 is LGHNA, CDR2 YNFKEQ, per germline. This CDR3 has 16 amino acids. The TCR beta CDR3 regions underwent amplification from RNA transcripts. HTBI primers were employed in first-round RT-PCR, then a second-round multiplex PCR followed. A single record per CDR3 protein comes from TCRdb applying MiXCR to the multiplex PCR reads. This sample has a few hundred thousand distinct CDR3 sequences, with roughly a sixth found just once. Certain patients, namely those with other autoimmune diseases, uncontrolled infections, pregnancy or lactation, were excluded. The sample is drawn from a study of Graves' ophthalmopathy and Graves' hyperthyroidism. The overall study: The authors collected peripheral blood at initial diagnosis, before any treatment.

Study results and limitations: Blood also held most thyroid clonotypes expanded above 0.001 frequency.

Sequencing was done on a sample of peripheral blood. This clonotype was obtained from an adult man with Graves' ophthalmopathy. The chain uses TRBV4-2 and TRBJ2-2; 7 bases map to TRBD2. DNA for the CDR3: TGTGCCAGCAGCCGGGGGGGTCCTACGAACACCGGGGAGCTGTTTTTT. Amino acids: CASSRGGPTNTGELFF.